This entry lists 14 T cell receptor beta chains sequenced from one sample in a study of control samples from healthy donors and cancer patients. Sequenced by immunoSEQ multiplex PCR; TCRdb stores in-frame clones only, minus some. The data show under 450,000 clones, with 75% to 95% seen just once and about 6.3% held by the top ten. Material: PBMCs. The receptors were sampled from a man aged 40-49 years with head and neck cancer.

The chain joins TRBV5-1 to TRBJ2-7; 7 nucleotides agree with TRBD1. Germline values: CDR1 SGHRS, CDR2 YFSETQ. The CDR3 consists of 14 residues. V lost 0 bases and J lost 3; bases outside the gene matches: 3. CDR3 protein: CASSLEGGFYEQYF. CDR3 DNA: TGCGCCAGCAGCTTGGAAGGGGGCTTCTACGAGCAGTACTTC.

This clone came up once. The chain couples TRBV6-6 to TRBJ1-4, with TRBD1 identical over 8 bases. Trimming removed 5 bases from V and 0 bases from J; junction bases left unmatched: 11. Per the germline V gene, CDR1 is MNHNY and CDR2 is SVGAGI (reference sequence). The CDR3 is made up of 18 amino acids. The CDR3 region has the DNA TGTGCCAGCAGTCATTACACCTTGGGACAGGCAACTAATGAAAAACTGTTTTTT. Translation: CASSHYTLGQATNEKLFF.

This chain uses TRBV7-8 with TRBJ2-2; 7 bases match TRBD1. Looked up from germline, CDR1 is SGHVS and CDR2 is FQNEAQ. The length of the CDR3 is 17 residues. V dropped 1 base and J dropped 8; count of bases not matched to a gene: 13. CDR3 DNA sequence: TGTGCCAGCAGCTTAGGCACCGGGACAGAACTGAAAGGGGAGCTGTTTTTT. It encodes CASSLGTGTELKGELFF.

The rearrangement uses TRBV6-5 and TRBJ1-1, with 8 bases matching TRBD1. Germline CDR1 is MNHEY and CDR2 is SVGAGI. The ends lost 5 bases at V and 11 bases at J; junction bases unmatched: 10. CDR3 length: 13 residues. In DNA, the CDR3 is TGTGCCAGCAGTACCTCAGGACAGGGTGGGGCTTTCTTT. Translated: CASSTSGQGGAFF.

V gene TRBV29-1 combines with J gene TRBJ2-1; 14 bases map to TRBD2. Germline lookup yields CDR1 SQVTM and CDR2 ANQGSEA. The CDR3 contains 16 residues. With 5 bases clipped from V and 7 bases from J, the junction kept 10 bases outside the gene matches. The CDR3 sequence: CSVSPAGTSGSNEQFF. The CDR3 nucleotides read TGCAGCGTTTCCCCGGCTGGGACTAGCGGGAGTAATGAGCAGTTCTTC.

The rearrangement joins TRBV5-1 to TRBJ2-3, with TRBD2 matching over 11 bases. Germline loops: CDR1 SGHRS, CDR2 YFSETQ. J was trimmed by 0 bases and V by 4 bases; bases with no gene match: 7. The CDR3 is made up of 17 amino acids. The CDR3 sequence: CASSPRTSGPSTDTQYF. CDR3 in DNA: TGCGCCAGCAGCCCTAGGACTAGCGGGCCCAGCACAGATACGCAGTATTTT.

CDR3 residues: CASSLIPGLHNSPLHF. The CDR3 region has the DNA TGTGCCAGCAGTTTAATACCGGGACTTCATAATTCACCCCTCCACTTT. The V and J genes are TRBV28 and TRBJ1-6; D perhaps matches TRBD1 (5 bases). The CDR3 loop spans 16 amino acids. In germline, CDR1 is MDHEN, CDR2 SYDVKM. V was clipped by 2 bases and J by 5 bases, with 13 bases between them.

J is TRBJ1-2 and V is TRBV6-5, with 7 bases that match TRBD1. Germline V gene data show CDR1 as MNHEY and CDR2 as SVGAGI. Trimming removed 5 bases from V and 4 bases from J; junction bases left unmatched: 7. The CDR3 sequence is 14 residues long. The CDR3 is CASSPRGTVYGYTF. The CDR3 nucleotides read TGTGCCAGCAGTCCCCGGGGGACAGTCTATGGCTACACCTTC.

The V call is TRBV11-2, the J call TRBJ1-2; D is possibly TRBD1 (5 bases). V gave up 1 base and J gave up 7 bases, with 7 bases separating them. Per germline, CDR1 SGHAT and CDR2 FQNNGV. CDR3 length equals 12 residues. The CDR3 is CASSLGGVGYTF. As DNA, the CDR3 is TGTGCCAGCAGCTTAGGGGGGGTTGGCTACACCTTC.

This chain links TRBV7-9 with TRBJ1-1, with 7 bases fitting TRBD1. The germline V gene encodes CDR1 SEHNR and CDR2 FQNEAQ (reference sequence). The CDR3 is made up of 14 amino acids. V lost 5 bases and J lost 3; bases outside the gene matches: 6. The CDR3 sequence: CASSPGTAYTEAFF. In DNA, the CDR3 is TGTGCCAGCAGCCCAGGGACAGCGTACACTGAAGCTTTCTTT.

The chain links TRBV25-1 to TRBJ1-2; D gene unclear. Trimming removed 2 bases from V and 8 bases from J, with 9 bases in between. This CDR3 contains 12 residues. Looked up from germline, CDR1 is MGHDK and CDR2 is SYGVNS. CDR3 region: CASSEIGRGYTF. The CDR3 nucleotides read TGTGCCAGCAGTGAAATAGGGCGAGGCTACACCTTC.

The chain has TRBV6-5 and TRBJ1-3; TRBD1 is a possible D gene (5 bases). V gave up 8 bases and J gave up 0 bases, with 14 bases separating them. CDR1 and CDR2 (germline): MNHEY, SVGAGI. CDR3 length equals 15 residues. CDR3 DNA sequence: TGTGCCAGCCGACCCGACAGCAGCTCTGGAAACACCATATATTTT. Encoded protein: CASRPDSSSGNTIYF.

The chain couples TRBV4-3 to TRBJ1-4; 8 nucleotides align to TRBD1. This CDR3 is 18 amino acids long. Germline assignment: CDR1 LGHNA and CDR2 YSLEER. J was trimmed by 8 bases and V by 5 bases; bases with no gene match: 19. The CDR3 DNA follows: TGCGCCAGCAGCGGAGCACCCGGGACAGGCAGGAGGCAGGAAAAACTGTTTTTT. Encoded protein: CASSGAPGTGRRQEKLFF.

This clone was found once. The sample contains more than one DNA sequence encoding this CDR3. The genes are TRBV9 and TRBJ1-3; D is unresolved. The CDR3 runs 13 residues. Trimming cost V 1 base and J 0 bases, with 2 bases left between them. Germline values: CDR1 SGDLS, CDR2 YYNGEE. The CDR3 sequence: CASSVNSGNTIYF. The DNA for the CDR3 is TGTGCCAGCAGCGTAAACTCTGGAAACACCATATATTTT.